The source of this TCR beta chain is a study of blood T cell repertoires in COVID-19. In the study overall: Acute and convalescent COVID-19 specimens originated in the United States, Italy and Spain.

The data were produced by immunoSEQ multiplex PCR, yet TCRdb's version contains in-frame clones alone and is incomplete. The sample contains 350,000 to 550,000 clones, approximately 90% of which appear only once. The V and J ends lost 3 bases and 3 bases respectively, with 7 bases between them. This CDR3 comprises 12 residues. The germline gives CDR1 DFQATT, CDR2 SNEGSKA (reference sequence). Sequencing used peripheral blood. The J gene is TRBJ2-3, the V gene TRBV20-1; D uncertain. The receptor was derived from a woman in her thirties with acute or convalescent COVID-19. The CDR3 DNA reads TGCAGTGCTAGTGGCCGGACAGATACGCAGTATTTT. Amino acid sequence: CSASGRTDTQYF.